Listed here are 31 T cell receptor beta chains from one sample, sequenced in a study of early T cells in non-severe SARS-CoV-2 infection. Each CDR3 protein is one row after TCRdb ran MiXCR on the 5' RACE reads. The sample contains approximately 100,000 distinct CDR3 sequences, approximately 9.9% of which appear only once. The sample consisted of whole blood. These receptors were obtained from an adult who was a healthcare worker with PCR-confirmed SARS-CoV-2 infection or an uninfected control (not recorded which).

At least ten counts were recorded for this clonotype. The V call is TRBV12-5, the J call TRBJ2-3; D is ambiguous. The germline V and J ends were trimmed by 9 bases and 2 bases, with 12 bases remaining between them. CDR1 LGHNT and CDR2 FRNRAP come from the germline V gene. The CDR3 runs to 13 residues. CDR3 amino acids: CASGGPNTDTQYF. The CDR3 DNA reads as TGTGCTAGCGGCGGACCAAACACAGATACGCAGTATTTT.

This clonotype appeared many times. Because the CDR3's place on the DNA is in doubt, the DNA is left out and the CDR3 is given as listed by TCRdb. The chain uses TRBV27 and TRBJ1-6; the table gives TRBD1 as D, unverified against the DNA. Germline CDR1 reads MNHEY; CDR2 reads SMNVEV (reference sequence). The CDR3 has 16 residues if both end residues are counted. The CDR3 protein is CASSFFGQGDNSPLHF.

This clonotype was observed at least ten times. This chain links TRBV12-3 or TRBV12-4 with TRBJ1-2; weak D call: TRBD1 (6 bases). V lost 6 bases to trimming and J lost 3 bases, with 8 bases between them. The CDR3 totals 12 residues. The CDR3 is CASSQGHYGYTF. In DNA, the CDR3 is TGTGCCAGCAGCCAGGGGCACTATGGCTACACCTTC.

This clonotype was seen many times. V and J are TRBV3-1 and TRBJ2-7, with a tentative D call TRBD2 (6 bases). V shed 3 bases and J shed 5 bases, with 14 bases lying between them. CDR1 is LGHDT, CDR2 YNNKEL, per germline (reference sequence). The CDR3 is 14 amino acids. In nucleotides, the CDR3 is TGTGCCAGCAGCCATGGCGGGATAGGTAACGAGCAGTACTTC. It codes for CASSHGGIGNEQYF.

The chain is built from TRBV28 and TRBJ2-1; 8 bases line up with TRBD2. Germline V gene lookup returns CDR1 MDHEN and CDR2 SYDVKM. V lost 4 bases, J lost 6 bases, and 14 bases stayed unmatched. The length of the CDR3 is 17 residues. CDR3 nucleotides: TGTGCCAGCAGTTCCCTAATACTAGCGGAGTCCCGCAATGAGCAGTTCTTC. Amino acids: CASSSLILAESRNEQFF.

This clonotype was seen at least ten times. V gene TRBV7-7 combines with J gene TRBJ2-1, with D possibly TRBD2 on 6 matching bases. The germline V gene has CDR1 SSHAT and CDR2 FNYEAQ (reference sequence). The CDR3 length is 15 residues. V shed 5 bases and J shed 4 bases, with 15 bases lying between them. The CDR3 DNA is TGTGCCAGCAGCCTGAGAGTCGGGGGATACAATGAGCAGTTCTTC. Its translation is CASSLRVGGYNEQFF.

This clonotype was seen more than once but under ten times. The chain employs TRBV5-1 and TRBJ2-7, with a weak D call TRBD2 (5 bases). The ends were cut back, 4 bases at V and 10 bases at J, with 24 bases in the middle. This CDR3 contains 15 residues. Looked up from germline, CDR1 is SGHRS and CDR2 is YFSETQ. CDR3 in DNA: TGCGCCAGCAGCCCAGGAGAGGGTATCTACTACGGACAGTACTTC. Encoded protein: CASSPGEGIYYGQYF.

The genes are TRBV20-1 and TRBJ1-1; possible D gene TRBD1, 6 bases. The V end lost 6 bases, the J end lost 5 bases, and 16 bases lay between the germline ends. This CDR3 is built from 13 residues. Germline CDR1 is DFQATT and CDR2 is SNEGSKA (reference sequence). The CDR3 region is CSAKDRLGTEAFF. The CDR3 nucleotides are TGCAGTGCCAAGGACAGACTAGGGACTGAAGCTTTCTTT.

This clonotype was observed a few times. The chain recombines TRBV24-1 with TRBJ2-5; D tentatively reads TRBD1 or TRBD2 (5 bases each). Deletions cut 3 bases from V and 1 base from J, with 11 bases between. The germline CDR1 and CDR2 sequences are KGHDR and SFDVKD. The CDR3 consists of 15 residues. The DNA for the CDR3 is TGTGCCACCAGTGATCCGTCCGGGACCCAAGAGACCCAGTACTTC. It yields the protein CATSDPSGTQETQYF.

This clonotype has ten or more counts. The chain carries TRBV7-8 and TRBJ2-1; D remains ambiguous. The V gene lost 7 bases and the J gene lost 5 bases, with 9 bases spanning the gap. The CDR3 runs to 12 residues. The germline gives CDR1 SGHVS, CDR2 FQNEAQ. The CDR3 spells CASTRTHNEQFF. The CDR3 nucleotides read TGTGCCAGCACCCGAACCCACAATGAGCAGTTCTTC.

Ten or more counts support this clonotype. V gene TRBV6-6 combines with J gene TRBJ2-7, with D perhaps given as TRBD1 or TRBD2 (5 bases each). The germline V and J ends were trimmed by 4 bases and 4 bases, with 14 bases remaining between them. The CDR3 spans 14 residues. CDR1 MNHNY and CDR2 SVGAGI come from the germline V gene (reference sequence). The CDR3 coding sequence is TGTGCCAGCAGTTCCGGGACGGCGATTTACGAGCAGTACTTC. The encoded protein is CASSSGTAIYEQYF.

For the CDR3, the DNA is TGTGCCGGGCGAGTCTTTAATGAAAAACTGTTTTTT. As protein: CAGRVFNEKLFF. J is TRBJ1-4 and V is TRBV2; no clear D gene. V was clipped by 11 bases and J by 4 bases, with 11 bases between them. This CDR3 is 12 amino acids long. CDR1 SNHLY and CDR2 FYNNEI come from the germline V gene.

In its sample, this clonotype was seen many times. The rearrangement joins TRBV5-1 to TRBJ1-1; D is undetermined. Deletions cut 0 bases from V and 1 base from J, with 7 bases between. Germline loops: CDR1 SGHRS, CDR2 YFSETQ. This CDR3 region has 14 residues. CDR3 DNA: TGCGCCAGCAGCTTGGGAGGTGCGAACACTGAAGCTTTCTTT. Its protein product is CASSLGGANTEAFF.

This clonotype was detected ten times or more. The chain uses TRBV10-2 and TRBJ2-5; D unclear. CDR3 length: 11 residues. The germline V gene encodes CDR1 WSHSY and CDR2 SAAADI. The V end lost 7 bases, the J end lost 5 bases, and 8 bases lay between the germline ends. The CDR3 reads CASIMSETQYF. The CDR3 DNA reads as TGCGCCAGCATAATGAGTGAGACCCAGTACTTC.

The table lists this clonotype with many counts. The chain recombines TRBV13 with TRBJ1-1; D not certain. Trimming left V 5 bases short and J 6 bases short, with 10 bases between. CDR1 and CDR2 from the germline V gene are PRHDT and FYEKMQ (reference sequence). CDR3 length: 12 amino acids. The CDR3 nucleotides read TGTGCCAGCAGCCTGCTTACCGCTGAAGCTTTCTTT. Translating gives CASSLLTAEAFF.

This clonotype was observed a few times. The J gene is TRBJ1-2, the V gene TRBV29-1, with D possibly being TRBD1 (5 bases). Looked up from germline, CDR1 is SQVTM and CDR2 is ANQGSEA. The CDR3 is 13 residues long. Between the trimmed V and J ends, which lost 0 bases and 3 bases, there was a span of 8 bases. This CDR3 reads CSVEDQGYYGYTF. The CDR3 nucleotides read TGCAGCGTTGAAGATCAGGGCTACTATGGCTACACCTTC.

The chain is built from TRBV12-3 or TRBV12-4 and TRBJ2-2; a weak D match, TRBD1 (6 bases). This CDR3 region has 12 residues. V lost 7 bases, J lost 7 bases, and 10 bases lay in between. CDR3 bases: TGTGCCAGCAATCAGGGGAACGGGGAGCTGTTTTTT. Residues: CASNQGNGELFF.

This clonotype was seen a handful of times. CDR3 coding DNA: TGTGCCAGTGGCCCCCGCAGCAACCATTTCAATCAGCCCCAGCATTTT. Residues: CASGPRSNHFNQPQHF. The chain links TRBV19 to TRBJ1-5, with D hard to call. Trimming stripped 8 bases from V and 3 bases from J, with 20 bases between. The CDR3 runs 16 residues. Germline-derived CDR1 and CDR2 are LNHDA and SQIVND (reference sequence).

The table lists this clonotype with many counts. This chain links TRBV12-3 or TRBV12-4 with TRBJ2-7; 9 bases map to TRBD1. The CDR3 spans 15 residues. V dropped 6 bases and J dropped 5; count of bases not matched to a gene: 11. As DNA, the CDR3 is TGTGCCAGCAGACCGGGGACAGGGAAAGGGGACGAGCAGTACTTC. Translation: CASRPGTGKGDEQYF.

On this clonotype: A read error may explain this, as a much larger clone is one base away. This chain connects TRBV12-3 or TRBV12-4 to TRBJ1-1, with D maybe TRBD1 (6 bases). This CDR3 has 14 amino acids. Deletions cut 3 bases from V and 4 bases from J, with 12 bases between. CDR3 in DNA: TGTGCCAGCAGTTTTGGTGGAGGGGGCACTGAAGCTTTCTTT. Translating gives CASSFGGGGTEAFF.

The chain combines TRBV7-9 with TRBJ2-7; D unclear. In germline, CDR1 is SEHNR, CDR2 FQNEAQ (reference sequence). The CDR3 covers 11 residues. The V gene lost 5 bases and the J gene lost 10 bases, with 12 bases spanning the gap. CDR3 in DNA: TGTGCCAGCAGCGATGGGCCACCCCAGTACTTC. This codes for CASSDGPPQYF.

The chain is built from TRBV5-1 and TRBJ2-3, with a weak D call TRBD1 (6 bases). Germline values: CDR1 SGHRS, CDR2 YFSETQ. Trimming removed 3 bases at V and 2 bases at J, with 10 bases between. The CDR3 runs to 14 residues. The CDR3 here is CASSSGQITDTQYF. The CDR3 bases are TGCGCCAGCAGCTCAGGACAGATCACAGATACGCAGTATTTT.

This clonotype was detected only a few times. The chain uses TRBV28 and TRBJ2-4; D unclear. V lost 8 bases to trimming and J lost 1 base, with 15 bases between them. The CDR3 spans 15 residues. Germline CDR1 is MDHEN and CDR2 is SYDVKM. The CDR3 DNA reads as TGTGCCAGCCATAGTCCGGAAGAGGCCAAAAACATTCAGTACTTC. It codes for CASHSPEEAKNIQYF.

This clonotype was observed a handful of times. The chain has TRBV5-5 and TRBJ1-5, with 7 bases aligning to TRBD1. The CDR3 runs to 16 residues. Germline V gene lookup returns CDR1 SGHKS and CDR2 YYEKEE (reference sequence). V shed 4 bases and J 0 bases; nucleotides not matched to a gene: 7. This CDR3 reads CASSVGTEYSNQPQHF. The CDR3 nucleotides read TGTGCCAGCAGCGTAGGGACAGAATATAGCAATCAGCCCCAGCATTTT.

This clonotype was counted at least ten times. The J gene is TRBJ1-4, the V gene TRBV4-2, with D possibly being TRBD1 (5 bases). V was clipped by 0 bases and J by 7 bases, with 12 bases between them. CDR1 is LGHNA, CDR2 YNFKEQ, per germline. The CDR3 extends over 15 amino acids. CDR3 residues: CASSQDEGSGEKLFF. In DNA form, the CDR3 reads TGTGCCAGCAGCCAAGATGAGGGGTCAGGTGAAAAACTGTTTTTT.

This clonotype was observed many times. The chain links TRBV2 to TRBJ2-1; either TRBD1 or TRBD2 may fit D (5 bases each). From germline, CDR1 is SNHLY and CDR2 FYNNEI. The CDR3 length is 15 residues. V was trimmed by 5 bases and J by 0 bases, leaving 11 bases between them. In nucleotides, the CDR3 is TGTGCCAGCAGTCTCAGGGAGAGCTCCTACAATGAGCAGTTCTTC. Protein: CASSLRESSYNEQFF.

J is TRBJ2-1 and V is TRBV12-3 or TRBV12-4; TRBD2 is a possible D gene (6 bases). The CDR3 consists of 14 residues. V lost 3 bases, J lost 0 bases, and 6 bases lay in between. The CDR3, as DNA: TGTGCCAGCAGTTTGACTAGCTCCTACAATGAGCAGTTCTTC. Its translation: CASSLTSSYNEQFF.

The CDR3 nucleotides are TGCAGTGCTCCAAGACGGGGTGAAGCTTTCTTT. Translation: CSAPRRGEAFF. V and J are TRBV20-1 and TRBJ1-1; D call uncertain. This CDR3 is built from 11 residues. V was pared by 5 bases and J by 7 bases, with 11 bases between. Germline CDR1 reads DFQATT; CDR2 reads SNEGSKA (reference sequence).

This chain uses TRBV7-2 with TRBJ1-1; D is perhaps TRBD1 (5 bases). This CDR3 is built from 17 residues. Germline loops: CDR1 SGHTA, CDR2 FQGNSA. With 4 bases removed from V and 5 bases from J, the gap between germline ends came to 23 bases. CDR3 amino acids: CASSYPLWDPGGTEAFF. In DNA form, the CDR3 reads TGTGCCAGCAGCTATCCCTTATGGGACCCCGGAGGTACTGAAGCTTTCTTT.

This clonotype was recorded at least ten times. The chain carries TRBV6-5 and TRBJ2-1; TRBD2 is a possible D gene (6 bases). CDR1 and CDR2 (germline): MNHEY, SVGAGI. The CDR3 contains 13 residues. V dropped 8 bases and J dropped 5 bases, with 13 bases sitting between them. This chain's CDR3 is CASRRDLNNEQFF. The CDR3 coding sequence is TGTGCCAGCCGGCGGGACTTGAACAATGAGCAGTTCTTC.

This clonotype was recorded a few times. The gene calls are TRBV3-1 and TRBJ2-1; D is possibly TRBD2 (5 bases). The CDR3 is made up of 13 amino acids. In germline, CDR1 is LGHDT, CDR2 YNNKEL (reference sequence). The V gene lost 0 bases and the J gene lost 10 bases, with 10 bases spanning the gap. CDR3 protein: CASSQDRSGEQFF. CDR3 coding DNA: TGTGCCAGCAGCCAAGATAGGAGCGGAGAGCAGTTCTTC.